Shown below are 26 T cell receptor beta chains from a single sample sequenced in a study of molecular identifiers for immune sequencing clone quantification. From the PCR reads, TCRdb called clonotypes with MiXCR, one entry per CDR3 protein. The sample consists of hundreds of thousands of distinct CDR3 sequences, 15% to 20% of them appearing once. Sample: naive CD8+ T cells from blood, with Jurkat cell RNA spiked in. Subset of the sample: FACS-sorted CD8+CD4-CCR7+CD45RA+ naive T cells. All receptors derive from a human donor in good health. Some libraries in this study had Jurkat cell RNA spiked in.

This clonotype was seen more than once but under ten times. The rearrangement joins TRBV6-2 or TRBV6-3 to TRBJ2-5; TRBD1 matches 7 bases. Germline CDR1 MNHEY, CDR2 SVGEGT. The CDR3 is 20 residues long. J lost 2 bases, V lost 7 bases, and 25 bases had no gene match. CDR3 nucleotide sequence: TGTGCCAGCACCTACGGCGAAGGGGGCGAAACGGCGGGCTTACAAGAGACCCAGTACTTC. Its translation is CASTYGEGGETAGLQETQYF.

V usage is TRBV28 and J usage is TRBJ2-3, with D possibly TRBD1 on 5 matching bases. Germline CDR1 and CDR2: MDHEN and SYDVKM. The CDR3 is made up of 15 amino acids. The V end lost 2 bases, the J end lost 2 bases, and 11 bases lay between the germline ends. In nucleotides, the CDR3 is TGTGCCAGCAGTTTAATCCAGGGAATCACAGATACGCAGTATTTT. It yields the protein CASSLIQGITDTQYF.

This clonotype was counted ten times or more. The V call is TRBV7-9, the J call TRBJ1-1, with 9 positions matching TRBD1. Germline V gene sequence: CDR1 SEHNR, CDR2 FQNEAQ (reference sequence). The CDR3 contains 12 residues. Unmatched junction bases numbered 2, after V lost 6 bases and J lost 6 bases. CDR3 bases: TGTGCCAGCAGTGGGACAGGGTCTGAAGCTTTCTTT. Amino acid sequence: CASSGTGSEAFF.

This clonotype was seen repeatedly, ten times or more. V is TRBV12-3 or TRBV12-4 and J is TRBJ2-3; no clear D. This CDR3 is 15 amino acids long. Trimming pared 3 bases from V and 2 bases from J, leaving 12 bases between. The CDR3 sequence: CASSFPGRHTDTQYF. CDR3 sequence (DNA): TGTGCCAGCAGTTTCCCCGGCAGGCACACAGATACGCAGTATTTT.

In this sample, this clonotype turned up once. It may be a read error: a sequence one base away is much more abundant. The CDR3 loop is CASAHGAAQETQYF. The CDR3 nucleotides read TGTGCCAGCGCCCACGGGGCCGCTCAAGAGACCCAGTACTTC. The chain is built from TRBV5-3 and TRBJ2-5; TRBD1 or TRBD2 may be the D gene (5 bases each). TRBV5-3 qualifies as an ORF whose function is uncertain. V was pared by 8 bases and J by 2 bases, with 16 bases between. The CDR3 runs 14 residues.

For this clonotype: This may stem from a read error, because a much larger clone lies one nucleotide away. This CDR3 is missing its conserved last phenylalanine or tryptophan, likely due to a read error. The chain's CDR3 is CASSQDGTENEKLFL. CDR3 in DNA: TGCGCCAGCAGCCAAGACGGGACAGAGAATGAAAAACTGTTTCTT. The gene calls are TRBV4-1 and TRBJ1-4; 7 bases map to TRBD1. V shed 0 bases and J 5 bases; nucleotides not matched to a gene: 3. The CDR3 has 15 amino acids. Per the germline V gene, CDR1 is MGHRA and CDR2 is YSYEKL.

This clonotype was seen a few times. The J gene is TRBJ2-3, the V gene TRBV12-3 or TRBV12-4; 8 nucleotides agree with TRBD1. The CDR3 totals 13 residues. V lost 6 bases and J lost 3; bases outside the gene matches: 2. The CDR3 DNA sequence: TGTGCCAGCAGCAGACAGGGGACAGATACGCAGTATTTT. It translates to CASSRQGTDTQYF.

This clonotype showed up many times. The CDR3 region is CASSTPNIQYF. CDR3 DNA sequence: TGTGCCAGTAGTACACCGAACATTCAGTACTTC. This sequence joins TRBV19 and TRBJ2-4; D not certain. The V and J ends lost 4 bases and 7 bases respectively, with 5 bases between them. The CDR3 is made up of 11 amino acids. Germline assignment: CDR1 LNHDA and CDR2 SQIVND (reference sequence).

This clonotype occurred many times. The rearrangement links TRBV9 to TRBJ2-3, with 8 positions matching TRBD1. CDR1 and CDR2 from the germline V gene are SGDLS and YYNGEE. This CDR3 comprises 13 residues. The trim removed 4 bases at V and 4 bases at J, leaving 2 bases unmatched. CDR3 bases: TGTGCCAGCAGCACAGGGGGATCAGATACGCAGTATTTT. This codes for CASSTGGSDTQYF.

Worth noting for this clonotype: A much bigger clone sits one base away, suggesting this may be a read error. The chain joins TRBV4-1 to TRBJ1-5, with a possible D match to TRBD1 (5 bases). The V gene lost 3 bases and the J gene lost 5 bases, with 8 bases spanning the gap. CDR3 length: 13 amino acids. Germline CDR1 is MGHRA and CDR2 is YSYEKL. The chain's CDR3 is CASSHLGDQPQHF. CDR3 nucleotides: TGCGCCAGCAGCCATTTAGGGGATCAGCCCCAGCATTTT.

This clonotype was counted between two and nine times. The chain combines TRBV11-2 with TRBJ2-5, with 7 bases lining up with TRBD2. V dropped 5 bases and J dropped 5; count of bases not matched to a gene: 14. The CDR3 has 16 amino acids. Germline V gives CDR1 SGHAT, CDR2 FQNNGV. The DNA of the CDR3 is TGTGCCAGCAGCCCGGCCCCGCGGGAGACTGGTGAGACCCAGTACTTC. Translation gives CASSPAPRETGETQYF.

This clonotype has just a few counts. The gene calls are TRBV12-3 or TRBV12-4 and TRBJ1-2; D gene unclear. Trimming pared 6 bases from V and 8 bases from J, leaving 10 bases between. The length of the CDR3 is 11 residues. The CDR3 reads CASRNSEGYTF. CDR3 DNA sequence: TGTGCCAGCAGAAATTCGGAGGGCTACACCTTC.

This clonotype occurred many times. V and J are TRBV7-9 and TRBJ2-5, with D possibly matching TRBD2 (6 bases). CDR1 is SEHNR and CDR2 is FQNEAQ in the germline V gene (reference sequence). V was shortened by 5 bases and J by 10 bases, with 17 bases between the two germline ends. This CDR3 comprises 13 residues. CDR3 amino acids: CASSPPGLPDQYF. The DNA of the CDR3 is TGTGCCAGCAGCCCACCGGGACTCCCAGACCAGTACTTC.

In its sample, this clonotype was seen many times. This chain connects TRBV12-3 or TRBV12-4 to TRBJ1-2; 7 bases match TRBD1. V gave up 6 bases and J gave up 2 bases; unmatched junction bases: 12. The length of the CDR3 is 16 residues. The CDR3 region has the DNA TGTGCCAGCAGATCCGCCAGACAGGGTTTCAACTATGGCTACACCTTC. This codes for CASRSARQGFNYGYTF.

V and J are TRBV14 and TRBJ1-1; a possible D gene is TRBD1 (6 bases). The germline V gene encodes CDR1 SGHDN and CDR2 FVKESK. Trimming pared 0 bases from V and 4 bases from J, leaving 15 bases between. The CDR3 is 16 amino acids. CDR3 residues: CASSQDLGRGSTEAFF. CDR3 DNA: TGTGCCAGCAGCCAAGATTTGGGCAGGGGATCCACTGAAGCTTTCTTT.

This clonotype was detected ten times or more. In DNA form, the CDR3 reads TGCAGTGCTTTCAGGACAGGGACGAACACTGAAGCTTTCTTT. Translated: CSAFRTGTNTEAFF. The chain has TRBV20-1 and TRBJ1-1; 8 bases are a match to TRBD1. Germline V gene lookup returns CDR1 DFQATT and CDR2 SNEGSKA (reference sequence). CDR3 length: 14 amino acids. After removal of 5 bases from V and 1 base from J, the junction contained 6 bases not matched to a gene.

A word on this clonotype: A single base separates this from a much larger clone, so it may be a read error. J is TRBJ2-2 and V is TRBV9; TRBD2 matches at 8 bases. The CDR3 covers 12 residues. Germline V lookup: CDR1 SGDLS, CDR2 YYNGEE. The CDR3 reads CASSQDSGGLFF. Here the CDR3 DNA reads TGTGCCAGCAGCCAGGACAGCGGGGGGCTGTTTTTT.

This clonotype was found many times. The chain is built from TRBV18 and TRBJ2-1; tentative D call: TRBD2 (5 bases). Per the germline V gene, CDR1 is KGHSH and CDR2 is LQKENI. Trimming shortened V by 2 bases and J by 7 bases, and 12 bases separated the two germline ends. The CDR3 is 14 amino acids. This chain's CDR3 is CASSPMSSGNEQFF. In DNA, the CDR3 is TGTGCCAGCTCACCAATGTCGTCGGGGAATGAGCAGTTCTTC.

As to this clonotype: Compared with germline, one end of the junction differs, possibly owing to a read error. The chain carries TRBV3-1 and TRBJ1-5; no clear D gene. The CDR3 has 15 residues. CDR1 and CDR2 (germline): LGHDT, YNNKEL (reference sequence). The CDR3 DNA reads TGTGCCAGCGGCCAAGATGCCGATAGCAATCAGCCCCAGCATTTT. It encodes CASGQDADSNQPQHF.

This clonotype was counted at least ten times. The V gene is TRBV5-1, the J gene TRBJ2-2, with 7 bases that match TRBD1. The V segment lost 1 base and the J segment 5 bases; nucleotides outside the gene matches: 11. The germline V gene encodes CDR1 SGHRS and CDR2 YFSETQ. CDR3 length equals 17 residues. CDR3 sequence reads: CASSLPRTGERTGELFF. DNA of the CDR3: TGCGCCAGCAGCTTGCCCCGGACAGGAGAACGGACCGGGGAGCTGTTTTTT.

The chain couples TRBV14 to TRBJ2-1; TRBD1 matches at 8 bases. The CDR3 length is 15 residues. J lost 3 bases, V lost 3 bases, and 4 bases had no gene match. Germline V gives CDR1 SGHDN, CDR2 FVKESK. The CDR3 loop is CASSHQGANYNEQFF. As DNA, the CDR3 is TGTGCCAGCAGCCATCAGGGGGCTAACTACAATGAGCAGTTCTTC.

This clonotype was recorded many times. The J gene is TRBJ2-5, the V gene TRBV7-9; 11 bases agree with TRBD1. The germline CDR1 and CDR2 sequences are SEHNR and FQNEAQ (reference sequence). The CDR3 spans 13 residues. The DNA of the CDR3 is TGTACCGGGACAGGGGGGAACCAAGAGACCCAGTACTTC. Its translation: CTGTGGNQETQYF.

This clonotype has a handful of counts. The CDR3 bases are TGTGCCAGTAGTCCCCAGCTAGGGGCGGATACGCAGTATTTT. Its protein product is CASSPQLGADTQYF. This chain joins TRBV19 and TRBJ2-3; perhaps TRBD1 as D (5 bases). Trimming removed 5 bases from V and 6 bases from J, with 15 bases in between. CDR1 is LNHDA and CDR2 is SQIVND in the germline V gene (reference sequence). The CDR3 length is 14 residues.

In its sample, this clonotype was seen many times. The rearrangement joins TRBV29-1 to TRBJ1-1; a weak D match, TRBD1 (5 bases). Germline values: CDR1 SQVTM, CDR2 ANQGSEA. Trimming left V 4 bases short and J 2 bases short, with 14 bases between. This CDR3 contains 14 residues. This chain's CDR3 is CSVVGDFTNTEAFF. The CDR3 region has the DNA TGCAGCGTTGTAGGGGACTTTACTAACACTGAAGCTTTCTTT.

This clonotype is a singleton in its sample. As DNA, the CDR3 is TGTGCCAGTATGGGCGGGAGGGCCGGGGAGCTGTTTTTT. Residues: CASMGGRAGELFF. The chain couples TRBV19 to TRBJ2-2, with 9 bases matching TRBD2. Germline V CDR1 and CDR2: LNHDA, SQIVND (reference sequence). This CDR3 has 13 residues. Germline trimming cut 7 bases from V and 6 bases from J; bases unmatched to any gene: 3. The full variable domain, rest sourced from reference TRBV19 and TRBJ2-2, is DGGITQSPKYLFRKEGQNVTLSCEQNLNHDAMYWYRQDPGQGLRLIYYSQIVNDFQKGDIAEGYSVSREKKESFPLTVTSAQKNPTAFYLCASMGGRAGELFFGEGSRLTVL.

This clonotype was seen at least ten times. V gene TRBV14 combines with J gene TRBJ1-2; no firm D call. Trimming shortened V by 0 bases and J by 5 bases, and 13 bases separated the two germline ends. This CDR3 has 15 amino acids. Looked up from germline, CDR1 is SGHDN and CDR2 is FVKESK. In DNA form, the CDR3 reads TGTGCCAGCAGCCAAGAAGGGCTGACGATGTATGGCTACACCTTC. It encodes CASSQEGLTMYGYTF.